This T cell receptor beta chain was captured by sequencing in a study of shared clonotypes between healthy human individuals (dated by TCRdb to the early 2020s). Looking at the study overall: A few men and two women, aged 18 to 49 years, made up the cohort. To estimate repertoire size and how much clonotype sharing occurs between individuals, the study deeply sequenced the blood TCR repertoires of about five healthy adults. For each donor, three plates each were used for CD4 naive and CD4 memory, two plates were used for CD8 naive, and one plate was used for CD8 memory. Each donor's leukapheresis produced roughly between roughly 0.94 and 9.5 billion PBMCs. To increase sequencing depth and limit assay-specific biases, different laboratories used diverse techniques to prepare libraries and sequence TCR repertoires.

Beyond this particular receptor, the publication reports: Pairwise subsampling indicated that sequencing depth was expected to affect the degree of clonotype sharing among donors. Sampling was limited to blood, and TCR repertoires in tissue likely differ from TCR repertoires in blood. Rarefaction of sorted-subset datasets indicated incomplete sequencing despite the large sequencing depth. Naive subsets generally had larger estimated clonotype richness than memory subsets did. When a handful of donors were compared, the shared fraction of clonotypes was around 5% for naive CD4, less than 4% for naive CD8, 2.3% for memory CD4, and less than 0.5% for memory CD8. Compared with non-shared clonotypes, the clonotypes found in all four sorted-subset donors had higher generation probabilities. Because the study included only a small number of donors, the genetic and exposure-history diversity represented was limited.

Of note for this clone: The antigen this receptor binds is unknown. Per-base qualities were not stored, and no clone one base away is much larger.

Using the deep immunoSEQ assay, multiplex PCR amplified TCR CDR3 regions from genomic DNA. Extracted genomic DNA from each cell subset was spread evenly across all wells of several immunoSEQ 96-well plates, with each plate serving as a replicate. For sorted subsets, around 0.2 ug of genomic DNA, equivalent to 25,000 to 35,000 T cell genomes, went into each replicate PCR. The purified libraries were quantified using a Qubit 3.0 fluorometer, sized with a Bioanalyzer 2100, and then quantified again using the KAPA Library Quantification kit. Each immunoSEQ 96-well plate was sequenced on its own single-read 150-cycle Illumina NextSeq 550 flow cell. As for the original processing: Because the immunoSEQ output included only junctional sequences and no quality scores, the filtering could not be the same as the filtering used for full-length reads. To assign V/J genes and CDR3, sequences were annotated using PyIR, a Python wrapper for IgBLAST v1.9, with IMGT germline references. Any read was removed if the V/J assignment was weak (E-value above 1e-6), the CDR3 was missing, or the read contained stop codons, out-of-frame junctions, or ambiguous translated residues. V3J clonotypes were defined as sequences sharing an identical inferred V gene, J gene, and CDR3 amino acid sequence. Percentage overlap between repertoires was calculated by dividing the number of shared unique clonotypes by the size of the smaller repertoire. RTK rarefaction, the Chao1 estimator, and Recon v2.1 estimates of unobserved clonotypes were used to assess repertoire richness. Generation probabilities were computed with OLGA for all TCRbeta clonotypes obtained by the gDNA method from a few donors. In its TCRdb copy, this immuneACCESS table keeps in-frame sequences only and misses some clones. Where compared with another copy, unresolved V genes explain less than half of these, and the others have no known cause. V, J and clone size are those of that table, while D and trimming were read from the DNA. For this sample there are about 2.3 million clones; approximately 93% appear just once. Under 0.45% of the sample belongs to the ten largest clones.

Reading from cysteine to phenylalanine, the CDR3 counts 13 amino acids. Only the CDR3 part of the read is kept: 39 bases, read in frame from the first base. Germline trimming amounts to 7 bases on V and 3 bases on J, with 3 as the count of junction bases outside the gene matches. The germline V gene provides CDR1 MDHEN and CDR2 SYDVKM. Healthy HIV-negative adults with no recently reported acute infections or vaccinations were included as donors. Every donor was a Caucasian adult living in Nashville, Tennessee, USA. CD4+ T cells were enriched by magnetic negative selection, after which naive cells were positively selected on CD45RA and the negative fraction was taken as the memory subset. Blood was obtained by leukapheresis, after which PBMCs were separated by Ficoll-Histopaque density gradient centrifugation and cryopreserved in liquid nitrogen vapor phase. Purity and quantity of every magnetically sorted T cell population were checked by analytical flow cytometry. From each sorted fraction, genomic DNA was isolated and quantified by UV absorbance on a Nanodrop 2000c.

This clonotype was sampled from a man younger than 35 in good health. Some clones in this sample may be carry-over from other donors' samples. The V and J segments used are TRBV28 and TRBJ1-3; 7 nucleotides in the junction match TRBD1. The sample comprised naive CD4+ T cells from PBMCs. Taken with the paper, the label for cell subset or site translates to: CD45RA+ positively selected. The CDR3 region has the sequence CASITGVGNTIYF. The sequenced DNA is TGTGCCAGCATTACAGGGGTTGGAAACACCATATATTTT.